What follows is one TCR beta chain and its context. The CDR3 runs 14 residues. The ends lost 6 bases at V and 7 bases at J; junction bases unmatched: 8. Germline V gene sequence: CDR1 LNHDA, CDR2 SQIVND (reference sequence). This sample stems from a study of blood T cell repertoires in COVID-19. About the study: The United States, Italy and Spain provided the acute and convalescent COVID-19 samples. The cDNA or gDNA used as material had been derived from T cells, B-cell-depleted T cells, or PBMCs.

Authors' processing steps: Nucleated cell counts were estimated from reference gene primer amplification. TCRdb's copy holds only in-frame clones and misses some; the assay was immunoSEQ multiplex PCR. V, J and clone size were drawn from that table, and D and trimming were deduced from the DNA. Among 60,000 to 85,000 clones listed, about 88% were seen once. The sequence was obtained from a human donor in a cohort sampled during active COVID-19. The chain uses TRBV19 and TRBJ2-5, with 10 bases fitting TRBD1. Sample: peripheral blood. The CDR3, as DNA: TGTGCCAGTAGAACGACAGGGGGCGGAAGGACCCAGTACTTC. This encodes CASRTTGGGRTQYF.